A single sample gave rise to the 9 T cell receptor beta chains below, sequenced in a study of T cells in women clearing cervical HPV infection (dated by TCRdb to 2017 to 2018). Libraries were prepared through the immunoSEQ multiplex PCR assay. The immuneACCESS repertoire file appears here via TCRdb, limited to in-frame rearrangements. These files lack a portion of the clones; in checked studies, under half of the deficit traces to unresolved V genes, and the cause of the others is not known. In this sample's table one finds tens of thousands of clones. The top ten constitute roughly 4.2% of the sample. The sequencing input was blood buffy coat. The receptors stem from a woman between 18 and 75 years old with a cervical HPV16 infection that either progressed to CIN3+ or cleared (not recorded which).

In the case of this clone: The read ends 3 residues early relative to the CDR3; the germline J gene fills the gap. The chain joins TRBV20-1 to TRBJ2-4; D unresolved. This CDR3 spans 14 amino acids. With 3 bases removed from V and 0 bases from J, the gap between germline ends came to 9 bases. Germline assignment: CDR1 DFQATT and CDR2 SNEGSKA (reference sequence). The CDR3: CSARWPLAKNIQYF. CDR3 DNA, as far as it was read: TGCAGTGCTAGGTGGCCCTTAGCCAAAAACATT.

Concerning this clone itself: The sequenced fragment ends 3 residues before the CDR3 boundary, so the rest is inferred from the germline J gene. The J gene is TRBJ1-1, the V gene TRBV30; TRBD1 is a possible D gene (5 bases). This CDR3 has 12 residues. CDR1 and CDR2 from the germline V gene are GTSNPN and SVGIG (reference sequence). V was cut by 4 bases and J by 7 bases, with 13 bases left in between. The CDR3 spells CAWNAEGNEAFF. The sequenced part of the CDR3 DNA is TGTGCCTGGAATGCGGAGGGGAATGAA.

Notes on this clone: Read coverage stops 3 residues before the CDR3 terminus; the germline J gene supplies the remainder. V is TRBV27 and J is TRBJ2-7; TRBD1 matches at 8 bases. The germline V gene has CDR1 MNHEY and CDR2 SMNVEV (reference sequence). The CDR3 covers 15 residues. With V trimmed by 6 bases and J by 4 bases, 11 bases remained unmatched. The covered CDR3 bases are TGTGCCAGCAGGCTCGGACAGGGAGGCCCTTACGAG. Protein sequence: CASRLGQGGPYE. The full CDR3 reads CASRLGQGGPYEQYF.

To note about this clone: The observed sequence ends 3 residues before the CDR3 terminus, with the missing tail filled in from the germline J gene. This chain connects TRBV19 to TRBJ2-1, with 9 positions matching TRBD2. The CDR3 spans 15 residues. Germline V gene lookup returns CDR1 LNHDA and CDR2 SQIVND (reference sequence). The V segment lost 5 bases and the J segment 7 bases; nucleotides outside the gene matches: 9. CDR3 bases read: TGTGCCAGTAGTCCGGAGTTCCTAGCGGGGAATGAG. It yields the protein CASSPEFLAGNE. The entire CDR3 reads CASSPEFLAGNEQFF.

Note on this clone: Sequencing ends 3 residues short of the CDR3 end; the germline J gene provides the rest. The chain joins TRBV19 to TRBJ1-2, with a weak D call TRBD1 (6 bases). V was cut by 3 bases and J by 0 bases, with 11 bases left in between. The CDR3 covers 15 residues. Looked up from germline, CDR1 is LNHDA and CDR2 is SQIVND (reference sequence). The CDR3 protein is CASSMGNRANYGYTF. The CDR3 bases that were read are TGTGCCAGTAGTATGGGGAACAGGGCTAACTATGGC.

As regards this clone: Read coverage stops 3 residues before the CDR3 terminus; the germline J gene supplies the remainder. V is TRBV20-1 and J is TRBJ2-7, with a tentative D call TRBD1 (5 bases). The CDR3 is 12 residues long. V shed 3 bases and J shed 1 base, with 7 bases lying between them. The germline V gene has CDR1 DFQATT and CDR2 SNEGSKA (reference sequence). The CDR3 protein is CSASRGSYEQYF. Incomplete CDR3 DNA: TGCAGTGCTAGTAGGGGTTCCTACGAG.

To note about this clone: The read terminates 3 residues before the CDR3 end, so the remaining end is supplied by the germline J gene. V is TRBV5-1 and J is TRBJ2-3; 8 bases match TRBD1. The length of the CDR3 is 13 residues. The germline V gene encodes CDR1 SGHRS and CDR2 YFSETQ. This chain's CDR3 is CASSVQGDQPQYF. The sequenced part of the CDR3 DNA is TGCGCCAGCAGCGTACAGGGGGACCAGCCG.

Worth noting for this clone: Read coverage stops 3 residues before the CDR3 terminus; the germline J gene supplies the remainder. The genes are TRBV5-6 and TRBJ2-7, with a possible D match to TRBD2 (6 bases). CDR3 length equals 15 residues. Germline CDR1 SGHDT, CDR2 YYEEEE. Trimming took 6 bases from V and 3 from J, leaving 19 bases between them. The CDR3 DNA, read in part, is TGTGCCAGCACCTCACTCGGCGGGGAGTACTACGAG. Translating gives CASTSLGGEYYE. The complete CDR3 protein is CASTSLGGEYYEQYF.

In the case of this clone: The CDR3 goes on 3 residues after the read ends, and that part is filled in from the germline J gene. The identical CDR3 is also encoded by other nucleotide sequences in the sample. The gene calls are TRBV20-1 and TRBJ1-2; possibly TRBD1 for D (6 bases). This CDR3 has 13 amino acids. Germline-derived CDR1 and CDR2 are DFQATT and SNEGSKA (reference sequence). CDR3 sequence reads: CSASPTGQDGYTF. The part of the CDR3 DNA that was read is TGCAGTGCTAGCCCCACAGGGCAAGACGGC.